Presented here are 32 T cell receptor beta chains from one specimen sequenced in a study of CD8+CD57+ T cells in acquired aplastic anemia. Genomic DNA, the template, was used for profiling of the TCR beta VDJ and CDR3. TCRdb analysed the reads with MiXCR anew, one entry per CDR3 protein. The table shows hundreds of thousands of distinct CDR3 sequences, with 55% to 70% occurring only once. The sample comprised sorted CD4+, CD8+, or CD8+CD57+ T cells (not recorded which) from PBMCs. Receptor source: a human donor in good health, serving as a control.

This clonotype was seen repeatedly, ten times or more. This chain links TRBV6-2 or TRBV6-3 with TRBJ2-1; D gene uncertain. This CDR3 region has 14 residues. Germline CDR1 reads MNHEY; CDR2 reads SVGEGT. V was shortened by 0 bases and J by 5 bases, with 8 bases between the two germline ends. The CDR3: CASSYSRLNNEQFF. Written as DNA, the CDR3 is TGTGCCAGCAGTTACTCGAGACTGAACAATGAGCAGTTCTTC.

V usage is TRBV20-1 and J usage is TRBJ1-2; D possibly corresponds to TRBD1 (5 bases). There are 11 residues in the CDR3. Germline V gives CDR1 DFQATT, CDR2 SNEGSKA (reference sequence). With 1 base removed from V and 14 bases from J, the gap between germline ends came to 14 bases. The CDR3 loop reads CSARAGEGRTF. Written as DNA, the CDR3 is TGCAGTGCTAGAGCCGGCGAGGGGCGTACCTTC.

About this clonotype: This likely comes from a read error, as the CDR3 has no conserved phenylalanine or tryptophan at its end. The DNA is omitted, as the CDR3 cannot be located on it reliably, and the CDR3 follows TCRdb's listing. V is TRBV19 and J is TRBJ1-5. The CDR3 extends over 15 residues, inclusive of both ends. Germline loops: CDR1 LNHDA, CDR2 SQIVND (reference sequence). CDR3 loop: CASSIVGRNQPQHFG.

This clonotype was picked up many times. The chain combines TRBV20-1 with TRBJ2-7; D unclear. V was cut by 3 bases and J by 6 bases, with 12 bases left in between. The CDR3 is 12 amino acids. Germline assignment: CDR1 DFQATT and CDR2 SNEGSKA (reference sequence). CDR3 DNA sequence: TGCAGTGCTAGCCCCGAGGCGTTCGAGCAGTACTTC. Amino acid sequence: CSASPEAFEQYF.

This clonotype came up a few times. V usage is TRBV29-1 and J usage is TRBJ2-2; TRBD1 matches 7 bases. In germline, CDR1 is SQVTM, CDR2 ANQGSEA. Trimming removed 0 bases from V and 5 bases from J; junction bases left unmatched: 3. The CDR3 loop spans 14 amino acids. CDR3 DNA sequence: TGCAGCGTTGAAGAGCCACAGGGGACCGGGGAGCTGTTTTTT. It is translated as CSVEEPQGTGELFF.

The chain links TRBV6-6 to TRBJ1-2; 8 nucleotides agree with TRBD1. V trimming: 6 bases; J trimming: 4 bases; junction bases outside the gene matches: 10. Germline V gene data show CDR1 as MNHNY and CDR2 as SVGAGI (reference sequence). The CDR3 length is 15 residues. CDR3 residues: CASRPQGAVSYGYTF. CDR3 bases: TGTGCCAGCAGGCCTCAGGGGGCCGTTAGCTATGGCTACACCTTC.

With respect to this clonotype: The missing conserved phenylalanine or tryptophan at the end of this CDR3 makes a read error likely. The limits of the CDR3 on the DNA are not certain, so only TCRdb's listed CDR3 is given. The chain uses TRBV7-3 and TRBJ2-3. Both ends counted, the CDR3 spans 11 residues. Per the germline V gene, CDR1 is SGHTA and CDR2 is FQGTGA. The CDR3 region is CASSPTVSSYS.

A note on this clonotype: The junction differs from germline at one of its ends, possibly a read error. The CDR3 nucleotides are TGTGCCAGCAGCTTAGACTCTAGCGGGGCTCATGAGCAGTTT. Residues: CASSLDSSGAHEQF. V and J are TRBV7-3 and TRBJ1-6; tentative D call: TRBD1 (5 bases). In germline, CDR1 is SGHTA, CDR2 FQGTGA. This CDR3 comprises 14 residues.

This chain joins TRBV9 and TRBJ1-5; TRBD1 might be the D (5 bases). Germline V gene data show CDR1 as SGDLS and CDR2 as YYNGEE. The CDR3 has 14 amino acids. V lost 0 bases to trimming and J lost 7 bases, with 11 bases between them. The CDR3 sequence: CASSVDPGGQPQHF. The CDR3 coding sequence is TGTGCCAGCAGCGTAGATCCCGGGGGACAGCCCCAGCATTTT.

The V call is TRBV7-9, the J call TRBJ2-7, with 10 bases lining up with TRBD2. V shed 4 bases, J shed 2 bases, and the junction held 8 bases outside the gene matches. The CDR3 is 16 residues long. The germline V gene has CDR1 SEHNR and CDR2 FQNEAQ (reference sequence). CDR3 protein: CASSWPTSGDPYEQYF. The CDR3 nucleotides read TGTGCCAGCAGCTGGCCCACTAGCGGGGATCCCTACGAGCAGTACTTC.

The chain employs TRBV5-1 and TRBJ2-1; 10 bases map to TRBD2. The CDR3 runs to 16 residues. Trimming took 1 base from V and 7 from J; bases not matched to a gene: 8. From germline, CDR1 is SGHRS and CDR2 YFSETQ. CDR3 loop: CASSLWGSGGTNEQFF. The CDR3 coding sequence is TGCGCCAGCAGCTTGTGGGGTAGCGGGGGGACGAATGAGCAGTTCTTC.

A note on this clonotype: Compared with germline, one end of the junction differs, possibly owing to a read error. The V gene is TRBV7-7, the J gene TRBJ1-6; weak D call: TRBD1 (5 bases). CDR1 SSHAT and CDR2 FNYEAQ come from the germline V gene (reference sequence). The CDR3 extends over 13 amino acids. The CDR3 sequence is CASSSGHNSQALF. The CDR3 nucleotides read TGTGCTAGCAGCTCAGGACACAACTCACAAGCCCTCTTT.

The gene calls are TRBV5-1 and TRBJ1-5; 7 positions match TRBD1. With 1 base clipped from V and 5 bases from J, the junction kept 6 bases outside the gene matches. Germline CDR1 is SGHRS and CDR2 is YFSETQ. This CDR3 is 15 amino acids long. The CDR3 region has the DNA TGCGCCAGCAGCTTGAAGGACAGGAGCTATCAGCCCCAGCATTTT. Translation: CASSLKDRSYQPQHF. Together with reference TRBV5-1 and TRBJ1-5, the CDR3 gives the full variable domain: KAGVTQTPRYLIKTRGQQVTLSCSPISGHRSVSWYQQTPGQGLQFLFEYFSETQRNKGNFPGRFSGRQFSNSRSEMNVSTLELGDSALYLCASSLKDRSYQPQHFGDGTRLSIL.

About this clonotype: A read error may produce the germline difference seen at one junction end. The V call is TRBV7-2, the J call TRBJ1-6; D gene unclear. CDR3 size: 14 residues. The germline V gene encodes CDR1 SGHTA and CDR2 FQGNSA. CDR3 bases: TGTGCCAGCAGCTTACAGGCTAGCGGGGAGGCCACCCAGTTT. Translation gives CASSLQASGEATQF. Full variable domain (rest looked up from reference TRBV7-2 and TRBJ1-6): GAGVSQSPSNKVTEKGKDVELRCDPISGHTALYWYRQSLGQGLEFLIYFQGNSAPDKSGLPSDRFSAERTGGSVSTLTIQRTQQEDSAVYLCASSLQASGEATQFGNGTRLTVT.

Regarding this clonotype: One end of the junction fails to match germline, which may point to a read error. The gene calls are TRBV7-2 and TRBJ2-1, with a tentative D call TRBD2 (7 bases). This CDR3 spans 15 amino acids. The germline V gene encodes CDR1 SGHTA and CDR2 FQGNSA. The CDR3 DNA reads as TGTGCCAGCAGCTTCCGCTGGGGGGGGCAAGAGACCCAGTGCTTC. Translation: CASSFRWGGQETQCF.

This chain uses TRBV20-1 with TRBJ1-5; D unclear. CDR3 length: 13 residues. CDR1 and CDR2 (germline): DFQATT, SNEGSKA (reference sequence). Trimming took off 3 bases at V and 10 bases at J, with 16 bases between the two ends. The CDR3 spells CSASVGNKGPQHF. The CDR3 nucleotides read TGCAGTGCTAGTGTCGGGAACAAGGGCCCCCAGCATTTT.

The chain combines TRBV19 with TRBJ1-1; 7 nucleotides align to TRBD1. Germline trimming cut 3 bases from V and 8 bases from J; bases unmatched to any gene: 3. The CDR3 is 12 amino acids. Germline-derived CDR1 and CDR2 are LNHDA and SQIVND (reference sequence). CDR3 in amino acids: CASSIRDSEAFF. DNA of the CDR3: TGTGCCAGTAGTATCAGGGACAGCGAAGCTTTCTTT.

The V gene is TRBV5-5, the J gene TRBJ2-7, with D possibly being TRBD2 (7 bases). Germline lookup yields CDR1 SGHKS and CDR2 YYEKEE (reference sequence). V shed 0 bases and J shed 7 bases, with 14 bases lying between them. CDR3 length equals 14 residues. The CDR3 sequence: CASSLAGGANEQYF. CDR3 nucleotides: TGTGCCAGCAGCTTGGCTGGGGGGGCCAATGAGCAGTACTTC.

As to this clonotype: The junction shows a germline mismatch at one end, possibly a read error. V gene TRBV5-1 combines with J gene TRBJ1-5, with no clear D. In germline, CDR1 is SGHRS, CDR2 YFSETQ. CDR3 size: 16 residues. This chain's CDR3 is CASSPLVAEEVWPQHF. The CDR3 DNA reads TGTGCCAGCAGCCCATTAGTAGCGGAGGAAGTTTGGCCCCAGCATTTT. Supplemented by reference TRBV5-1 and TRBJ1-5, the full variable domain reads KAGVTQTPRYLIKTRGQQVTLSCSPISGHRSVSWYQQTPGQGLQFLFEYFSETQRNKGNFPGRFSGRQFSNSRSEMNVSTLELGDSALYLCASSPLVAEEVWPQHFGDGTRLSIL.

This clonotype was seen more than once but under ten times. The chain employs TRBV2 and TRBJ2-7; D possibly uses TRBD1 or TRBD2 (5 bases each). This CDR3 is 12 amino acids long. Germline loops: CDR1 SNHLY, CDR2 FYNNEI. Trimming shortened V by 8 bases and J by 7 bases, and 15 bases separated the two germline ends. The CDR3 bases are TGTGCCAGCCGTCAAAACGAGGGGGAGCAGTACTTC. As protein: CASRQNEGEQYF.

In this sample, this clonotype turned up a few times. The chain recombines TRBV20-1 with TRBJ2-4; 8 nucleotides agree with TRBD1. CDR1 and CDR2 from the germline V gene are DFQATT and SNEGSKA (reference sequence). This CDR3 contains 13 residues. Trimming at V came to 1 base and at J to 6 bases, leaving 2 bases not matched to a gene. For the CDR3, the DNA is TGCAGTGCTAGAGGGACAGGGTTAAACATTCAGTACTTC. As protein: CSARGTGLNIQYF.

The chain couples TRBV5-1 to TRBJ1-2; D possibly corresponds to TRBD1 (6 bases). This CDR3 is built from 13 residues. Germline CDR1 and CDR2: SGHRS and YFSETQ. Trimming shortened V by 4 bases and J by 8 bases, and 15 bases separated the two germline ends. The CDR3 nucleotides read TGCGCCAGCAGCCAAGGGGGGGGATACGGCTACACCTTC. Amino acids: CASSQGGGYGYTF.

This clonotype has a count of ten or more. The chain joins TRBV27 to TRBJ2-7, with TRBD1 matching 8 bases. There are 15 residues in the CDR3. The germline V gene encodes CDR1 MNHEY and CDR2 SMNVEV (reference sequence). The V and J ends lost 3 bases and 2 bases, in that order; junction bases with no gene match: 6. The CDR3 nucleotides read TGTGCCAGCAGTTTCAGTACAGGGGGAGCCTACGAGCAGTACTTC. Its translation: CASSFSTGGAYEQYF.

The chain links TRBV19 to TRBJ2-7; D possibly corresponds to TRBD2 (6 bases). Per germline, CDR1 LNHDA and CDR2 SQIVND (reference sequence). This CDR3 comprises 13 residues. Between the trimmed V and J ends, which lost 7 bases and 9 bases, there was a span of 19 bases. The CDR3 loop is CASTPGDTGVQYF. CDR3 DNA sequence: TGTGCCAGTACCCCTGGGGATACGGGGGTGCAGTACTTC.

A remark on this clonotype: A read error is possible here, since a much larger clone lies one base away. J is TRBJ2-3 and V is TRBV5-4; 16 positions agree with TRBD2. The CDR3 runs to 17 residues. From germline, CDR1 is SGHNT and CDR2 YYREEE (reference sequence). CDR3 protein: CASSYPGLAGGLDTRYF. DNA for the CDR3: TGTGCCAGCAGCTATCCGGGACTAGCGGGGGGGCTTGATACGCGGTATTTT.

The CDR3 sequence: CASSEYQTSGRINTEAFF. The CDR3 DNA is TGTGCCAGCAGTGAATACCAAACGAGCGGACGGATAAACACTGAAGCTTTCTTT. The chain is built from TRBV25-1 and TRBJ1-1; D unresolved. V dropped 0 bases and J dropped 2 bases, with 19 bases sitting between them. Germline V CDR1 and CDR2: MGHDK, SYGVNS. CDR3 size: 18 residues.

With respect to this clonotype: In this CDR3 the conserved last residue, phenylalanine or tryptophan, is missing, so a read error is likely. The chain is built from TRBV7-9 and TRBJ2-7; weak D call: TRBD1 (5 bases). With 7 bases removed from V and 9 bases from J, the gap between germline ends came to 28 bases. The germline gives CDR1 SEHNR, CDR2 FQNEAQ (reference sequence). There are 16 residues in the CDR3. Here the CDR3 DNA reads TGTGCCAGCACCCGGGTACAGGATGAGCAGATCTTCGGGCAGTACTCC. Residues: CASTRVQDEQIFGQYS.

V is TRBV9 and J is TRBJ2-2; D not certain. The CDR3 runs 14 residues. Germline V CDR1 and CDR2: SGDLS, YYNGEE. Trimming cost V 4 bases and J 6 bases, with 13 bases left between them. CDR3 region: CASSLQTKAGELFF. In nucleotides, the CDR3 is TGTGCCAGCAGCTTACAGACCAAAGCCGGGGAGCTGTTTTTT.

This clonotype was recorded at least ten times. The chain carries TRBV7-6 and TRBJ1-6, with D perhaps matching TRBD1 (5 bases). Trimming pared 6 bases from V and 7 bases from J, leaving 13 bases between. Germline V gene data show CDR1 as SGHVS and CDR2 as FNYEAQ. This CDR3 spans 14 amino acids. The CDR3: CASRSEGANSPLHF. In DNA form, the CDR3 reads TGTGCCAGCAGGTCGGAAGGGGCGAATTCACCCCTCCACTTT.

V gene TRBV5-8 combines with J gene TRBJ1-1, with a possible D match to TRBD1 (5 bases). This CDR3 is 13 amino acids long. Per the germline V gene, CDR1 is SGHTS and CDR2 is YDEGEE. The germline V and J ends were trimmed by 3 bases and 10 bases, with 16 bases remaining between them. The CDR3 DNA is TGTGCCAGCAGCTCTACGGGACCCATTGGAGCTTTCTTT. Translating gives CASSSTGPIGAFF.

DNA for the CDR3: TGTGCCAGCAGCCACGGGGACAAGACCTACGAGCAGTACTTC. Translating it yields CASSHGDKTYEQYF. The V gene is TRBV5-4, the J gene TRBJ2-7; the D gene is possibly TRBD1 (6 bases). Deletions cut 4 bases from V and 2 bases from J, with 13 bases between. The V gene's germline CDR1 is SGHNT and CDR2 YYREEE (reference sequence). CDR3 length: 14 amino acids.

With regard to this clonotype: The DNA is omitted, as the CDR3 cannot be located on it reliably, and the CDR3 follows TCRdb's listing. This chain connects TRBV7-2 to TRBJ1-2. The CDR3 length equals 17 residues, ends included. Germline V lookup: CDR1 SGHTA, CDR2 FQGNSA. CDR3 region: CASSLVHTQYFGPGYTF.